These T cell receptor beta chains were read from a single sample in a study of blood T cell repertoires in COVID-19. Clones were read by immunoSEQ multiplex PCR, and TCRdb kept only the in-frame ones, dropping some. The table lists about 120,000 clones, approximately 80% of them singletons. Sequencing used peripheral blood. Source of these receptors: a human donor in a cohort sampled during active COVID-19. Each CDR3 is given with its conserved first and last residue. The D gene is left open where the match is weak. A row's size may be missing; if present it is once, few, many or a size class.

J gene	D gene	V gene	clone size	CDR3 protein	CDR3 DNA
TRBJ1-5	TRBD1	TRBV18	.	CASSPLGQGAGQPQHF	TGTGCCAGCTCACCGCTGGGACAGGGGGCTGGTCAGCCCCAGCATTTT
TRBJ2-1	.	TRBV7-9	.	CASSPTNEQFF	TGTGCCAGCAGCCCTACCAATGAGCAGTTCTTC
TRBJ2-1	.	TRBV7-9	.	CASSLAETTNDGFF	TGTGCCAGCAGCTTGGCGGAGACTACCAACGACGGGTTCTTC
TRBJ2-3	.	TRBV3-1/TRBV3-2	.	CASSLGSGRTDTQYF	TGTGCCAGCAGCCTCGGAAGCGGCCGGACAGATACGCAGTATTTT
TRBJ2-7	TRBD1	TRBV7-6	.	CASSPGQGEGEQYF	TGTGCCAGCAGCCCTGGACAGGGGGAGGGCGAGCAGTACTTC
TRBJ2-5	TRBD2	TRBV11-2	.	CASSPRTSVQETQYF	TGTGCCAGCAGCCCACGGACTAGCGTTCAAGAGACCCAGTACTTC
TRBJ2-5	.	TRBV5-4	.	CASSFGETQYF	TGTGCCAGCAGCTTCGGAGAGACCCAGTACTTC
TRBJ2-5	TRBD2	TRBV5-8	few	CASSLGLAAQETQYF	TGTGCCAGCAGCTTGGGGCTAGCGGCACAAGAGACCCAGTACTTC
TRBJ2-2	.	TRBV13	few	CASKEGAGGELFF	TGTGCCAGCAAGGAGGGTGCGGGCGGGGAGCTGTTTTTT
TRBJ2-1	TRBD2	TRBV19	.	CASSGWGLAGSRSSNEQFF	TGTGCCAGTAGTGGGTGGGGACTAGCGGGGAGCCGATCTTCCAATGAGCAGTTCTTC
TRBJ1-2	TRBD1	TRBV10-3	.	CAITRGTGVENGYTF	TGTGCCATCACCCGAGGGACAGGGGTTGAAAATGGCTACACCTTC
TRBJ2-1	.	TRBV5-1	.	CASSELNRYNEQFF	TGCGCCAGCAGCGAGCTCAACAGGTACAATGAGCAGTTCTTC
TRBJ2-3	.	TRBV3-1/TRBV3-2	.	CASSLGLGSTDTQYF	TGTGCCAGCAGCCTCGGACTTGGAAGCACAGATACGCAGTATTTT
TRBJ1-3	.	TRBV4-3	.	CASSQDPHPARGTSGNTIYF	TGCGCCAGCAGCCAAGATCCCCACCCCGCGCGCGGGACCTCTGGAAACACCATATATTTT
TRBJ1-5	.	TRBV6-6	few	CASNQGSSQPQHF	TGTGCCAGCAATCAGGGTTCCAGTCAGCCCCAGCATTTT
TRBJ2-5	TRBD2	TRBV7-2	.	CASSLDVSGGWETQYF	TGTGCCAGCAGCTTAGACGTTAGCGGGGGGTGGGAGACCCAGTACTTC
TRBJ2-1	TRBD1	TRBV6-2/TRBV6-3	.	CASSKPGQGNEQFF	TGTGCCAGCAGTAAACCGGGACAGGGGAATGAGCAGTTCTTC
TRBJ1-1	.	TRBV7-9	.	CASSLGGLNTEAFF	TGTGCCAGCAGCTTAGGGGGCCTGAACACTGAAGCTTTCTTT
TRBJ2-5	TRBD2	TRBV9	.	CASSVGASGGQETQYF	TGTGCCAGCAGCGTAGGGGCTAGCGGGGGCCAAGAGACCCAGTACTTC
TRBJ1-3	.	TRBV20-1	.	CSASSRESSGNTIYF	TGCAGTGCTAGTTCGAGAGAGAGCTCTGGAAACACCATATATTTT
TRBJ1-2	TRBD1	TRBV25-1	.	CASSEYRGSYGYTF	TGTGCCAGCAGTGAGTACAGGGGAAGCTATGGCTACACCTTC
TRBJ1-2	TRBD1	TRBV3-1/TRBV3-2	.	CASSLGQGTGYGYTF	TGTGCCAGCAGCCTGGGACAGGGAACTGGCTATGGCTACACCTTC
TRBJ1-6	TRBD1	TRBV28	.	CASSPGQGSSPLHF	TGTGCCAGCAGTCCGGGACAGGGAAGCTCACCCCTCCACTTT
TRBJ2-5	TRBD2	TRBV5-1	once	CASSLGSGGQETQYF	TGCGCCAGCAGCTTGGGGAGCGGGGGCCAAGAGACCCAGTACTTC
TRBJ1-5	TRBD1	TRBV2	.	CASRTGTGAGQPQHF	TGTGCCAGCAGAACCGGGACAGGGGCCGGACAGCCCCAGCATTTT
TRBJ1-3	TRBD1	TRBV10-3	.	CAISGSYGTGGNTIYF	TGTGCCATCAGTGGATCATACGGGACAGGCGGAAACACCATATATTTT
TRBJ2-2	.	TRBV11-2	.	CASSLVQGGGELFF	TGTGCCAGCAGCTTAGTACAGGGTGGCGGGGAGCTGTTTTTT
TRBJ1-5	.	TRBV19	few	CASSMGMAPHQPQHF	TGTGCCAGTAGTATGGGCATGGCGCCCCATCAGCCCCAGCATTTT
TRBJ1-5	.	TRBV5-5	.	CASSLGLDSSNQPQHF	TGTGCCAGCAGCTTGGGATTAGACAGTAGCAATCAGCCCCAGCATTTT
TRBJ1-1	TRBD1	TRBV7-9	.	CASSLGTGNTEAFF	TGTGCCAGCAGCTTAGGGACAGGTAACACTGAAGCTTTCTTT
TRBJ2-6	.	TRBV27	.	CASSPQAFSGANVLTF	TGTGCCAGCAGTCCGCAGGCCTTCTCTGGGGCCAACGTCCTGACTTTC
TRBJ2-5	TRBD2	TRBV6-5	.	CASSYESGGYQETQYF	TGTGCCAGCAGTTACGAGAGCGGGGGGTACCAAGAGACCCAGTACTTC
TRBJ2-5	TRBD2	TRBV2	.	CATPGTSGVETQYF	TGTGCCACGCCCGGGACTAGCGGGGTAGAGACCCAGTACTTC
TRBJ2-2	.	TRBV18	.	CASSRGAQTGELFF	TGTGCCAGCTCACGCGGGGCGCAAACCGGGGAGCTGTTTTTT
TRBJ2-3	TRBD1	TRBV6-6	.	CASSNAGGDTQYF	TGTGCCAGCAGCAACGCAGGGGGAGATACGCAGTATTTT
TRBJ1-1	.	TRBV11-2	.	CASSLDLPTDTEAFF	TGTGCCAGCAGCTTAGATCTCCCCACGGACACTGAAGCTTTCTTT
TRBJ2-1	TRBD1	TRBV5-1	.	CASSPTGSSYNEQFF	TGCGCCAGCAGCCCGACAGGGAGCTCCTACAATGAGCAGTTCTTC
TRBJ1-5	.	TRBV14	.	CASSQTGNQPQHF	TGTGCCAGCAGCCAAACAGGGAACCAGCCCCAGCATTTT
TRBJ2-5	.	TRBV3-1/TRBV3-2	.	CASSPETQETQYF	TGTGCCAGCAGCCCCGAGACTCAAGAGACCCAGTACTTC
TRBJ1-2	TRBD1	TRBV5-6	.	CASSLGQGGIGYTF	TGTGCCAGCAGCTTGGGACAGGGGGGGATCGGCTACACCTTC
TRBJ2-5	TRBD2	TRBV19	.	CASSPHSGGAQETQYF	TGTGCCAGTAGCCCCCATAGCGGGGGGGCACAAGAGACCCAGTACTTC
TRBJ2-7	.	TRBV23-1	.	CASIRQARYEQYF	TGCGCCAGCATCAGGCAGGCAAGATACGAGCAGTACTTC
TRBJ2-5	.	TRBV19	.	CASSKVEGGSETQYF	TGTGCCAGTAGTAAAGTGGAGGGGGGGTCGGAGACCCAGTACTTC
TRBJ2-3	TRBD2	TRBV4-1	few	CASSQEGAAGEGTDTQYF	TGCGCCAGCAGCCAAGAAGGGGCGGCGGGGGAAGGCACAGATACGCAGTATTTT
TRBJ1-1	.	TRBV5-1	.	CASSLQDGNTEAFF	TGCGCCAGCAGCTTACAGGATGGAAACACTGAAGCTTTCTTT
TRBJ2-1	TRBD2	TRBV7-9	few	CASSSGTSGGNEQFF	TGTGCCAGCAGCTCTGGGACTAGCGGGGGAAATGAGCAGTTCTTC
TRBJ1-2	.	TRBV4-3	.	CASSQGGGVENYGYTF	TGCGCCAGCAGCCAAGGTGGGGGGGTGGAGAACTATGGCTACACCTTC
TRBJ2-2	TRBD1	TRBV5-1	.	CASSWDRDTGELFF	TGCGCCAGCAGCTGGGACAGAGACACCGGGGAGCTGTTTTTT